A single sample is the source of the 23 T cell receptor beta chains below, sequenced in a study of cytomegalovirus exposure and HLA in healthy donors. The primer mix had 60 Vbeta and 13 Jbeta primers. Some clones are missing from TCRdb's copy, which holds only in-frame ones; the method was immunoSEQ multiplex PCR. The table has about 88,000 clones, 75% to 90% seen once. Sequencing was performed on PBMCs. The receptors derive from a man between 18 and 35 years old in good health and CMV-seronegative.

The V gene is TRBV28, the J gene TRBJ1-2; 9 positions agree with TRBD1. The CDR3 sequence is 14 residues long. J gave up 3 bases and V 8 bases, and 7 bases lay outside the gene matches. Germline CDR1 MDHEN, CDR2 SYDVKM. As DNA, the CDR3 is TGTGCCAGCGGATTGGACAGGGGCGACTATGGCTACACCTTC. Protein: CASGLDRGDYGYTF.

The CDR3 DNA follows: TGCGCCAGCAGTTGGGACAGGGGCTCCTACGAGCAGTACTTC. Translated: CASSWDRGSYEQYF. V gene TRBV4-1 combines with J gene TRBJ2-7; 10 positions agree with TRBD1. The CDR3 has 14 residues. The V segment lost 6 bases and the J segment 0 bases; nucleotides outside the gene matches: 2. The germline CDR1 and CDR2 sequences are MGHRA and YSYEKL.

This chain uses TRBV28 with TRBJ2-1; TRBD1 might be the D (6 bases). Germline CDR1 is MDHEN and CDR2 is SYDVKM. The V gene lost 6 bases and the J gene lost 4 bases, with 16 bases spanning the gap. This CDR3 region has 15 residues. The DNA of the CDR3 is TGTGCCAGCAGCTTAAACAGGGTTCGTTACAATGAGCAGTTCTTC. Encoded protein: CASSLNRVRYNEQFF.

As to this clone: Compared with germline, one end of the junction differs, possibly owing to a read error. The chain is built from TRBV27 and TRBJ1-1; tentative D call: TRBD1 (5 bases). Germline V CDR1 and CDR2: MNHEY, SMNVEV (reference sequence). This CDR3 spans 14 amino acids. In DNA, the CDR3 is TGTGCCTGCAGTTTGACAGAAATCAACACTGAAGCTTTCTTT. Encoded protein: CACSLTEINTEAFF.

V usage is TRBV4-3 and J usage is TRBJ2-1, with D perhaps matching TRBD2 (6 bases). The V gene's germline CDR1 is LGHNA and CDR2 YSLEER. This CDR3 comprises 15 residues. Trimming removed 0 bases at V and 8 bases at J, with 14 bases between. The CDR3 loop reads CASSQDPGSYHEQFF. The CDR3 nucleotides read TGCGCCAGCAGCCAAGATCCCGGGAGTTATCATGAGCAGTTCTTC.

Points on this clone: The junction differs from germline at one of its ends, possibly a read error. The chain combines TRBV28 with TRBJ2-7, with a possible D match to TRBD1 (6 bases). The CDR3 spans 11 residues. Looked up from germline, CDR1 is MDHEN and CDR2 is SYDVKM. The CDR3 DNA sequence: TGCGCGTGTGGGACATCCTACGAGCAGTACTTC. Translation: CACGTSYEQYF.

The genes are TRBV9 and TRBJ1-6, with a tentative D call TRBD1 (6 bases). CDR1 and CDR2 from the germline V gene are SGDLS and YYNGEE. V shed 0 bases and J shed 8 bases, with 12 bases lying between them. The CDR3 is 15 amino acids. This chain's CDR3 is CASSVGVQGDSPLHF. DNA for the CDR3: TGTGCCAGCAGCGTAGGTGTACAGGGCGATTCACCCCTCCACTTT. The full variable domain, in which reference TRBV9 and TRBJ1-6 provide the parts outside the CDR3, is DSGVTQTPKHLITATGQRVTLRCSPRSGDLSVYWYQQSLDQGLQFLIQYYNGEERAKGNILERFSAQQFPDLHSELNLSSLELGDSALYFCASSVGVQGDSPLHFGNGTRLTVT.

V is TRBV5-4 and J is TRBJ2-5, with a possible D match to TRBD2 (6 bases). The J call is uncertain, as TRBJ2-7 better fits the DNA end. The CDR3 covers 16 residues. Germline CDR1 SGHNT, CDR2 YYREEE (reference sequence). As DNA, the CDR3 is TGTGCCAGCAGCTTTATTGTCCGGGGGTCGCTCTACGAGCAGTACTTC. Translating it yields CASSFIVRGSLYEQYF.

The chain links TRBV7-2 to TRBJ2-1; 11 bases match TRBD2. The V and J ends lost 3 bases and 6 bases, in that order; junction bases with no gene match: 4. CDR3 length: 15 amino acids. Germline assignment: CDR1 SGHTA and CDR2 FQGNSA. The CDR3 DNA is TGTGCCAGCAGCTTCCGTCTAGCGGGAGGCAATGAGCAGTTCTTC. As protein: CASSFRLAGGNEQFF.

A single count supports this clone. The rearrangement links TRBV19 to TRBJ2-1; 14 bases map to TRBD2. Germline CDR1 and CDR2: LNHDA and SQIVND (reference sequence). The CDR3 loop spans 16 amino acids. V lost 3 bases to trimming and J lost 9 bases; unmatched junction nucleotides: 7. In nucleotides, the CDR3 is TGTGCCAGTAGTATCCCGGGACTAGCGGGAGCAGGTGAGCAGTTCTTC. This translates into CASSIPGLAGAGEQFF.

The rearrangement links TRBV28 to TRBJ1-3; D gene uncertain. Per the germline V gene, CDR1 is MDHEN and CDR2 is SYDVKM. There are 12 residues in the CDR3. V gave up 6 bases and J gave up 2 bases, with 5 bases separating them. CDR3 region: CASRRAGNTIYF. In DNA form, the CDR3 reads TGTGCCAGCAGGAGGGCTGGAAACACCATATATTTT.

The chain recombines TRBV18 with TRBJ2-7; TRBD2 might be the D (6 bases). The germline gives CDR1 KGHSH, CDR2 LQKENI. Trimming shortened V by 2 bases and J by 3 bases, and 11 bases separated the two germline ends. CDR3 length equals 14 residues. The CDR3 reads CASSPLAGSYEQYF. CDR3 nucleotides: TGTGCCAGCTCACCATTGGCGGGGAGCTACGAGCAGTACTTC.

This chain joins TRBV29-1 and TRBJ2-7; D unresolved. Germline lookup yields CDR1 SQVTM and CDR2 ANQGSEA. Trimming cost V 7 bases and J 2 bases, with 15 bases left between them. CDR3 length equals 13 residues. Here the CDR3 reads CSAVTDKAYEQYF. The CDR3 nucleotides are TGCAGCGCAGTTACAGATAAGGCCTACGAGCAGTACTTC.

This clone was detected only a few times. This chain joins TRBV11-3 and TRBJ2-5; the D gene is possibly TRBD1 (6 bases). Germline V gene sequence: CDR1 SGHNT, CDR2 YENEEA. V lost 5 bases and J lost 5, with 18 bases in between. The length of the CDR3 is 15 residues. Here the CDR3 DNA reads TGTGCCAGCAGCCCCTCACAGGGAGAGGGTGAGACCCAGTACTTC. Translation gives CASSPSQGEGETQYF.

V is TRBV30 and J is TRBJ2-5; D is undetermined. The CDR3 contains 13 residues. The V and J ends lost 0 bases and 4 bases respectively, with 9 bases between them. CDR1 is GTSNPN and CDR2 is SVGIG in the germline V gene (reference sequence). CDR3 sequence: CAWSVEQLETQYF. CDR3 DNA: TGTGCCTGGAGTGTTGAACAGCTAGAGACCCAGTACTTC.

This chain joins TRBV7-6 and TRBJ2-7; the D gene is possibly TRBD2 (5 bases). Germline CDR1 is SGHVS and CDR2 is FNYEAQ. The CDR3 is 14 residues long. V dropped 8 bases and J dropped 5 bases, with 19 bases sitting between them. Written as DNA, the CDR3 is TGTGCCAGCGGCCCCACTAGTAACTTGGACGAGCAGTACTTC. Protein sequence: CASGPTSNLDEQYF.

In DNA form, the CDR3 reads TGTGCCAGCACCACCACGGGACAGCCCAATTCACCCCTCCACTTT. It yields the protein CASTTTGQPNSPLHF. V and J are TRBV28 and TRBJ1-6; 7 bases align to TRBD1. The CDR3 length is 15 residues. CDR1 is MDHEN and CDR2 is SYDVKM in the germline V gene. Losses at the gene ends were 7 bases for V and 7 bases for J; bases not matched to a gene: 10.

The chain links TRBV6-1 to TRBJ2-7; possibly TRBD2 for D (5 bases). The length of the CDR3 is 15 residues. Per germline, CDR1 MNHNS and CDR2 SASEGT. The V end lost 3 bases, the J end lost 3 bases, and 15 bases lay between the germline ends. The CDR3 region has the DNA TGTGCCAGCAGTGATTCTAGCCGGACTTTCTACGAGCAGTACTTC. This codes for CASSDSSRTFYEQYF.

The rearrangement links TRBV27 to TRBJ2-7; TRBD2 matches 13 bases. CDR1 and CDR2 (germline): MNHEY, SMNVEV (reference sequence). The CDR3 has 16 residues. After removal of 6 bases from V and 4 bases from J, the junction contained 9 bases not matched to a gene. The CDR3 coding sequence is TGTGCCAGCAGGAGTCGTAGACTAGCGGGAGGTTACGAGCAGTACTTC. This encodes CASRSRRLAGGYEQYF.

This clone came up once. This sequence joins TRBV18 and TRBJ1-5; D gene unclear. The CDR3 consists of 15 residues. Trimming stripped 6 bases from V and 0 bases from J, with 12 bases between. The germline CDR1 and CDR2 sequences are KGHSH and LQKENI. The CDR3 coding sequence is TGTGCCAGCTCGTTAACGCCCGGTAGCAATCAGCCCCAGCATTTT. Amino acids: CASSLTPGSNQPQHF. Combining the CDR3 with reference TRBV18 and TRBJ1-5 gives the whole variable domain NAGVMQNPRHLVRRRGQEARLRCSPMKGHSHVYWYRQLPEEGLKFMVYLQKENIIDESGMPKERFSAEFPKEGPSILRIQQVVRGDSAAYFCASSLTPGSNQPQHFGDGTRLSIL.

The chain couples TRBV2 to TRBJ2-2, with D maybe TRBD1 (6 bases). Germline CDR1 reads SNHLY; CDR2 reads FYNNEI. This CDR3 contains 14 residues. V lost 3 bases and J 4 bases, leaving 9 bases between the germline ends. CDR3 in amino acids: CASSEGTTTGELFF. CDR3 DNA sequence: TGTGCCAGCAGTGAGGGGACAACCACCGGGGAGCTGTTTTTT.

This chain joins TRBV28 and TRBJ2-4; 7 bases are shared with TRBD2. V gave up 8 bases and J gave up 10 bases; unmatched junction bases: 17. CDR3 length: 15 amino acids. CDR1 is MDHEN, CDR2 SYDVKM, per germline. The DNA for the CDR3 is TGTGCCAGCTCCGCTGTAGCGAGCGGGATTCCAATTCAGTACTTC. This translates into CASSAVASGIPIQYF.

CDR3 coding DNA: TGCAGCGTTTCGTCCTCTGGGGCCAACGTCCTGACTTTC. Its protein product is CSVSSSGANVLTF. The rearrangement uses TRBV29-1 and TRBJ2-6; D is unclear. This CDR3 is 13 amino acids long. Trimming cost V 5 bases and J 0 bases, with 5 bases left between them. The germline V gene has CDR1 SQVTM and CDR2 ANQGSEA.